Listed below are T cell receptor beta chains from one sample, sequenced in a study of beta chain features in type 1 diabetes. Sequencing used immunoSEQ multiplex PCR; TCRdb keeps in-frame clones, though not all of them. The table records 500,000 to 650,000 clones, about an eighth of them present only once. Specimen: naive CD4+ T cells from blood. These receptors were collected from a man under 40 with type 1 diabetes. Both conserved end residues are trimmed from each CDR3.

CDR3 length	V gene	J gene	CDR3 protein
12	TRBV5-4	TRBJ2-5	ASSFRERGETQY
13	TRBV5-8	TRBJ2-6	ASSWETSGANVLT
12	TRBV11-2	TRBJ2-7	ASSSSGFSYEQY
15	TRBV7-2	TRBJ2-1	ASSITYSGAAIGEQF
12	TRBV6-5	TRBJ2-1	ASSYSNYFREQF
14	TRBV14	TRBJ1-2	ASSQAGTATRYGYT
14	TRBV9	TRBJ2-7	ASSVASLAGVHEQY
12	TRBV6-1	TRBJ2-7	ASSEGTGVHEQY
9	TRBV6-6	TRBJ2-7	AGRPAGEQY
10	TRBV29-1	TRBJ2-2	SADRGTGELF
12	TRBV9	TRBJ2-7	ASSVGAGSYEQY
11	TRBV25-1	TRBJ2-7	ASSEPTQYEQY
12	TRBV7-2	TRBJ2-5	ASSLVSGPETQY
9	TRBV6-1	TRBJ2-7	ASTGVYEQY
7	TRBV10-1	.	ASSVKLF
12	TRBV28	TRBJ1-6	ASKGRGYNSPLH
13	TRBV19	TRBJ2-6	ASRSDGSGANVLT
14	TRBV7-7	TRBJ2-3	ASSRGLAGDTDTQY
12	TRBV29-1	TRBJ2-7	SVVGGTSSYEQY
11	TRBV29-1	TRBJ1-5	SVDAGAPGAQH
12	TRBV5-1	TRBJ1-1	ASSFGVGATEAF
11	TRBV7-9	TRBJ2-7	ASSLEQGHEQY
18	TRBV29-1	TRBJ1-5	SARKTTDHRDAPSNQPQH
14	TRBV18	TRBJ2-2	ASSPSGLANTGELF
12	TRBV30	TRBJ1-6	AWSVGERNSPLH
9	TRBV20-1	TRBJ2-1	SARDGRGAF
14	TRBV10-3	TRBJ2-1	ATSGGGALLYNEQF
15	TRBV27	TRBJ2-4	ASSKADRTLAKNIQY
14	TRBV6-5	TRBJ2-3	ASSYGRGTGSDTQY
11	TRBV7-3	TRBJ1-5	ASSLTNGQPQH
11	TRBV30	TRBJ1-5	AWSYQGNQPQH